These 4 T cell receptor beta chains originate from one sample sequenced in a study of beta chain features in type 1 diabetes. Reverse transcription of all isolated RNA meant that expressed TCRB transcripts were sequenced. Produced via immunoSEQ multiplex PCR; TCRdb's table is partial and in-frame only. The table includes about 180,000 clones, more than 10% detected once. The specimen was central memory CD4+ T cells from blood. The source of these receptors is a woman under 30 in good health.

This clone showed up just a few times. This rearrangement joins TRBV7-2 to TRBJ2-2, with 11 nucleotides matching TRBD2. This CDR3 contains 15 residues. V gave up 6 bases and J gave up 5 bases; unmatched junction bases: 5. Germline CDR1 reads SGHTA; CDR2 reads FQGNSA. Written as DNA, the CDR3 is TGTGCCAGCAGGCAGGGACTAGCGGAAACCGGGGAGCTGTTTTTT. This encodes CASRQGLAETGELFF.

This clone came up a few times. The chain couples TRBV4-1 to TRBJ2-1, with 11 bases matching TRBD2. The CDR3 length is 17 residues. CDR1 is MGHRA and CDR2 is YSYEKL in the germline V gene. With 1 base clipped from V and 6 bases from J, the junction kept 8 bases outside the gene matches. The DNA for the CDR3 is TGCGCCAGCAGCCAAGTCGACTTGGGACTAGCGGTCAATGAGCAGTTCTTC. Encoded protein: CASSQVDLGLAVNEQFF.

This chain connects TRBV19 to TRBJ2-1, with 12 bases lining up with TRBD2. V lost 6 bases, J lost 4 bases, and 7 bases stayed unmatched. The germline gives CDR1 LNHDA, CDR2 SQIVND (reference sequence). CDR3 size: 16 residues. In DNA, the CDR3 is TGTGCCAGTAGAGCAAGCACTAGCGGGGGGTACAATGAGCAGTTCTTC. Translated: CASRASTSGGYNEQFF.

This clone was counted a few times. V gene TRBV7-9 combines with J gene TRBJ2-5, with TRBD2 identical over 7 bases. Gene TRBJ2-7 matches the end of the DNA better, so the J call may be wrong. The V gene's germline CDR1 is SEHNR and CDR2 FQNEAQ (reference sequence). The CDR3 covers 14 residues. CDR3 loop: CASSTGGGSYEQYF. Written as DNA, the CDR3 is TGTGCCAGCAGCACGGGAGGAGGATCCTACGAGCAGTACTTC.